This entry describes one TCR beta chain. Antigen: not known. Because it lacks the conserved phenylalanine or tryptophan at the end, this CDR3 is likely a read error. Unsorted whole blood supplied the RNA, and germline DNA was extracted too. The source of the sample is a study of tumor-infiltrating lymphocytes in primary liver carcinoma. Background on the study: Sequenced samples came back with roughly 3.65 to 7.13 million productive TCRbeta reads, and the counts looked alike across tissue types.

CDR1 and CDR2 from the germline V gene are GTSNPN and SVGIG (reference sequence). V gave up 5 bases and J gave up 9 bases, with 17 bases separating them. The CDR3 is 12 residues long. TCR beta cDNA was made from approximately 540 ng total RNA with a constant-region primer. Library construction for TCR beta comprised three nested multiplex PCR rounds performed with slightly modified ARM-PCR. Use of TRBV1-TRBV30 forward primers with a C-beta reverse primer characterized the first two PCR rounds, which lasted around 11 cycles each. TCRdb reanalysed the multiplex PCR reads using MiXCR and keeps one entry per CDR3 protein. The table has fewer than 400,000 distinct CDR3 sequences, more than 55% seen once. Study-wide results and caveats: Among the pair types, tumor region pairs showed more overlap than tumor-adjacent and tumor-blood pairs. Tumor samples exhibited a significantly greater top-250-clone fraction than blood samples (p = 0.039).

Material: peripheral blood. The chain joins TRBV30 to TRBJ2-7, with D possibly TRBD2 on 5 matching bases. The source is a man aged 40-49 years with primary liver carcinoma and hepatitis B virus infection. CDR3 amino acids: CAWAARDLVQYY. DNA of the CDR3: TGTGCCTGGGCGGCCCGGGATCTTGTGCAGTACTAC.